Listed below are T cell receptor beta chains from one sample, sequenced in a study of tumor and adjacent non-tumor tissue in lung cancer. In TCRdb, the multiplex PCR reads were re-called with MiXCR into one record per CDR3 protein. The table records some 71,000 distinct CDR3 sequences, roughly 72% of them present only once. What was sequenced was lung tumor tissue. The origin of the receptors is a woman aged 40 to 50 with non-small cell lung cancer. Each CDR3 is given with its conserved first and last residue. The D gene is left open where the match is weak. Size is stated for part of the rows, as once, few or many counts, or as a class when the clone is expanded.

clone_size j_call d_call v_call cdr3_nt cdr3_aa
many TRBJ2-3 . TRBV6-6 TGTGCCAGCAGTTACCGGGGGAGCACAGATACGCAGTATTTT CASSYRGSTDTQYF
. TRBJ2-5 . TRBV4-2 TGTACCAGTAGCCAAGAAGGGACAAGCCCGACCCAGTACTTC CTSSQEGTSPTQYF
. TRBJ1-4 . TRBV6-1 TGTGTCAGTAGTGAGCAAGAGGGGGGGATCAGTGAAAAACTGTTCTTT CVSSEQEGGISEKLFF
many TRBJ2-3 TRBD2 TRBV29-1 TGCAGCGTTGGCGGGGGGGGCACAGATACGCAGTATTTT CSVGGGGTDTQYF
many TRBJ2-1 . TRBV7-8 TGTGCCAGCAGCTTAGAGCCGGGGAGCTCCTACAATGAGCAGTTCTTC CASSLEPGSSYNEQFF
. TRBJ2-3 TRBD2 TRBV5-1 TGTGCCAGCAGCCTGCCTAGCGGGAGCGGTGGAGATACGCAGTATTTT CASSLPSGSGGDTQYF
. TRBJ2-1 TRBD1 TRBV11-3 TGTGCCAGTTGCACAACAGGGGATGGGTATGAGCAGTTCTTC CASCTTGDGYEQFF
once TRBJ1-6 . TRBV20-1 TGCAATGCTAGAGACAAGGGATCAGGATCACACCTCCACTTT CNARDKGSGSHLHF
. TRBJ1-2 . TRBV6-1 TGTGCCGGCAGTGAGACCAATGGGGGCCGGAATAGCTACACCTTC CAGSETNGGRNSYTF
. TRBJ2-1 . TRBV29-1 TGTAGCGTTGAACCAACCCCCCGCCAGGGAGGTAGAAATGCGCAGTTCTTC CSVEPTPRQGGRNAQFF
. TRBJ2-1 . TRBV11-2 TGTGCCAGCAGCTCTTTCCTGGGAGTGGCTACCTACAATGGGCAGATCTTC CASSSFLGVATYNGQIF
few TRBJ2-7 . TRBV25-1 TGTGCCACCAAGACAGAGTCCTACGAGCAGTACTTC CATKTESYEQYF
many TRBJ1-2 . TRBV12-3/TRBV12-4 TGTGCCAGCACCACTTCAGGGCTTGGATATGGCTACACCTTC CASTTSGLGYGYTF
. TRBJ2-1 . TRBV10-3 TGTGCCATCAGTGTGTTGCGGACTTCCAACAATGAGCAGTTCTTC CAISVLRTSNNEQFF
. TRBJ2-3 . TRBV11-2 TGTACCAGCAGCCCTCTAGGGGGGGGGGATACGCAGTATTTT CTSSPLGGGDTQYF
large TRBJ2-6 . TRBV29-1 TGCAGCGTTGATTCCGGGGGCTCTGGGGCCAACGTCCTGACTTTC CSVDSGGSGANVLTF
. TRBJ2-1 . TRBV6-5 TGTGCCAGCATTTCGACCGGGACACGGGGACGTGAGCAGTTCTTC CASISTGTRGREQFF
. TRBJ2-3 TRBD2 TRBV28 TGTGCCAGCAGTTTCGGGACTAGCGGGGACCCCGATAGGCACTATTTT CASSFGTSGDPDRHYF
. TRBJ2-3 TRBD2 TRBV4-2 TGTGCTAGCGGCCAAACGGGACTAGCGGGAGGGGATACGCAGTATTTT CASGQTGLAGGDTQYF
many TRBJ2-1 TRBD2 TRBV5-6 TGTGCCAGCAGCTTGACAGGACCCCGGGGGGATGAGCAGTTCTTC CASSLTGPRGDEQFF
many TRBJ1-2 . TRBV12-3/TRBV12-4 TGTGCCAGCAGCCGAGGGGGGGGCTACACCTTC CASSRGGGYTF
. TRBJ2-5 TRBD2 TRBV6-1 TGTGCCATCAGTGAGGTTATAGCGGGGGGCCATTTCTGGTACTTC CAISEVIAGGHFWYF
many TRBJ1-1 . TRBV7-9 TGTGCCAGCACCCCCCTGAACACTGAAGCTTTCTTT CASTPLNTEAFF
. TRBJ2-1 TRBD1 TRBV19 TGTGCCAGTAGTATCCCGAGCACAGGGGCCAATGAGCAGTTATTC CASSIPSTGANEQLF
. TRBJ2-7 TRBD1 TRBV7-9 TGTGCCAGCAGCCCAGGGGGCAAGGGGCGGAATGAGCAGTACTTC CASSPGGKGRNEQYF
. TRBJ2-7 . TRBV11-2 TGTGCCAGCAGTTTAATCCCAAACTCCTACGAGCAGTACTTC CASSLIPNSYEQYF
. TRBJ2-2 . TRBV14 TGTGCCAGCAGCTCCGCGGCCGAATCCGAGGAGCTGTTTTTT CASSSAAESEELFF
many TRBJ1-2 . TRBV6-6 TGTGCCAGCAGTTTCGAGGGATATGGCTACACCTTC CASSFEGYGYTF
. TRBJ2-3 . TRBV4-2 TGTGCCAGCAGTCAAGAATTGGCAGATATGCAGTATTTT CASSQELADMQYF
once TRBJ2-1 . TRBV11-2 TGTGCCAGCAGCTTATTCCAGGGGCGCGATGAGAAGTTCTTC CASSLFQGRDEKFF
. TRBJ1-2 . TRBV11-2 TGTGCCAGCAGTACAGGAGAGGGCTATGGCTACACCTTC CASSTGEGYGYTF
. TRBJ2-2 TRBD1 TRBV28 TGTGCCATCAGTGGACAGGGACATAGCACCGGGGAGCTGTTTTTT CAISGQGHSTGELFF
. TRBJ2-5 TRBD1 TRBV6-6 TGTGCCGGCAGGGTACGGGACAGGGAGTGGGAGACCCAGTACTTC CAGRVRDREWETQYF
. TRBJ2-7 . TRBV20-1 TGCAGTGCTAGTTCCTGGCAGGGGAACTATGAGCAGTACTTC CSASSWQGNYEQYF
many TRBJ2-1 . TRBV28 TGTGCCAGCAGTCGAAAGCGACTAGTAGCCAATGAGCAGTTCTTC CASSRKRLVANEQFF
. TRBJ2-5 . TRBV7-8 TGTGCCAGCAGATTAGCCTCGGCCCAAGAGACCCAGTACTTC CASRLASAQETQYF
. TRBJ2-3 TRBD2 TRBV5-1 TGCGCCAGCAGCGAACAGACTAGCGGGGGCTCAGATACGCAGTATTTT CASSEQTSGGSDTQYF
medium-sized TRBJ2-2 . TRBV11-3 TGTGCCAGCAGCTTAGCAGGCTCTGGGGAGCTGTTTTTT CASSLAGSGELFF
. TRBJ2-7 . TRBV6-1 TGTGACAGCAGCCTACAGAATTACGAGCAGTACTTC CDSSLQNYEQYF
. TRBJ2-1 TRBD2 TRBV7-8 TGTGCCGGCAGCTTAGCCGGGGGTGCGGGGGAGCACTTCTTC CAGSLAGGAGEHFF